Below, 20 T cell receptor beta chains from the same sample are listed, as sequenced in a study of T cell responses to AZD1222 COVID-19 vaccine. Some clones are missing from TCRdb's copy, which holds only in-frame ones; the method was immunoSEQ multiplex PCR. The sample shows roughly 120,000 clones, 85% to 90% of them seen only once. Sequences were derived from peripheral blood, sampled 28 days after the second AZD1222 dose. These receptors all come from an adult who received the AZD1222 COVID-19 vaccine.

DNA of the CDR3: TGCAGCGTTGGAGGGATCGGCGAGCAGTACTTC. Protein product: CSVGGIGEQYF. The chain is built from TRBV29-1 and TRBJ2-7; TRBD2 is a possible D gene (5 bases). The CDR3 is 11 amino acids. V dropped 4 bases and J dropped 6 bases, with 10 bases sitting between them. Germline assignment: CDR1 SQVTM and CDR2 ANQGSEA.

The CDR3 sequence is CASSVDPGYYGYTF. CDR3 nucleotides: TGTGCCAGCAGCGTAGATCCAGGGTACTATGGCTACACCTTC. The chain links TRBV9 to TRBJ1-2; weak D call: TRBD1 (5 bases). V was clipped by 0 bases and J by 3 bases, with 9 bases between them. The CDR3 runs to 14 residues. The germline CDR1 and CDR2 sequences are SGDLS and YYNGEE.

J is TRBJ1-1 and V is TRBV19; 10 bases line up with TRBD1. The CDR3 loop spans 13 amino acids. CDR1 LNHDA and CDR2 SQIVND come from the germline V gene (reference sequence). With V trimmed by 6 bases and J by 10 bases, 8 bases remained unmatched. The CDR3 here is CASRRQGAVGAFF. DNA of the CDR3: TGTGCCAGTAGGAGACAGGGGGCTGTGGGAGCTTTCTTT. The variable domain in full, with the rest retrieved from reference TRBV19 and TRBJ1-1, is DGGITQSPKYLFRKEGQNVTLSCEQNLNHDAMYWYRQDPGQGLRLIYYSQIVNDFQKGDIAEGYSVSREKKESFPLTVTSAQKNPTAFYLCASRRQGAVGAFFGQGTRLTVV.

The rearrangement joins TRBV2 to TRBJ2-7; D gene ambiguous. CDR1 and CDR2 from the germline V gene are SNHLY and FYNNEI. This CDR3 region has 12 residues. Trimming pared 6 bases from V and 3 bases from J, leaving 9 bases between. The CDR3: CASRGGGYEQYF. CDR3 coding DNA: TGTGCCAGCAGGGGCGGCGGCTACGAGCAGTACTTC.

The chain uses TRBV11-2 and TRBJ1-4, with D possibly being TRBD1 (5 bases). Trimming took off 0 bases at V and 4 bases at J, with 12 bases between the two ends. CDR1 is SGHAT, CDR2 FQNNGV, per germline. This CDR3 is 16 amino acids long. The CDR3 DNA reads as TGTGCCAGCAGCTTAGATACGGGACGGAGTAATGAAAAACTGTTTTTT. Translating it yields CASSLDTGRSNEKLFF.

J is TRBJ2-2 and V is TRBV2; D is unresolved. V gave up 8 bases and J gave up 3 bases, with 7 bases separating them. The germline V gene has CDR1 SNHLY and CDR2 FYNNEI. This CDR3 has 12 residues. CDR3 DNA sequence: TGTGCCAGCGGGTGGGACACCGGGGAGCTGTTTTTT. It specifies CASGWDTGELFF.

This sequence joins TRBV29-1 and TRBJ2-5, with 7 bases identical to TRBD2. With V trimmed by 6 bases and J by 0 bases, 4 bases remained unmatched. This CDR3 contains 13 residues. Germline V gene lookup returns CDR1 SQVTM and CDR2 ANQGSEA. The CDR3 loop is CSVNSGYQETQYF. In DNA form, the CDR3 reads TGCAGCGTAAATAGCGGGTACCAAGAGACCCAGTACTTC.

The J gene is TRBJ2-2, the V gene TRBV10-3; D might be TRBD1 or TRBD2, each matching 5 bases. Trimming left V 0 bases short and J 5 bases short, with 13 bases between. The length of the CDR3 is 16 residues. Germline V gene data show CDR1 as ENHRY and CDR2 as SYGVKD. The CDR3 loop is CAISESGDLITGELFF. CDR3 nucleotide sequence: TGTGCCATCAGTGAGTCGGGGGACCTCATAACCGGGGAGCTGTTTTTT.

V gene TRBV19 combines with J gene TRBJ1-3; a weak D match, TRBD1 (6 bases). Germline lookup yields CDR1 LNHDA and CDR2 SQIVND (reference sequence). This CDR3 comprises 18 residues. V lost 3 bases, J lost 1 base, and 19 bases lay in between. The CDR3 DNA reads as TGTGCCAGTAGTATCGGACGGCAGGGGTCTGCTTCTGGAAACACCATATATTTT. Translating gives CASSIGRQGSASGNTIYF.

This chain joins TRBV5-1 and TRBJ2-7; 7 bases agree with TRBD2. The CDR3 covers 14 residues. J was trimmed by 9 bases and V by 4 bases; bases with no gene match: 13. Germline V gene sequence: CDR1 SGHRS, CDR2 YFSETQ. CDR3 sequence reads: CASSTVKGGDVQYF. As DNA, the CDR3 is TGCGCCAGCAGCACAGTAAAGGGAGGGGATGTGCAGTACTTC. Drawing the rest from reference TRBV5-1 and TRBJ2-7, the complete variable domain is KAGVTQTPRYLIKTRGQQVTLSCSPISGHRSVSWYQQTPGQGLQFLFEYFSETQRNKGNFPGRFSGRQFSNSRSEMNVSTLELGDSALYLCASSTVKGGDVQYFGPGTRLTVT.

This chain joins TRBV11-1 and TRBJ2-1; 7 bases fit TRBD1. This CDR3 is 14 amino acids long. The germline V gene has CDR1 SGHAT and CDR2 FQDESV (reference sequence). V lost 9 bases and J lost 3; bases outside the gene matches: 8. DNA for the CDR3: TGTGCCAGTTCCAGACAGGGCGGCTACAATGAGCAGTTCTTC. It is translated as CASSRQGGYNEQFF.

The chain employs TRBV25-1 and TRBJ1-5; D uncertain. From germline, CDR1 is MGHDK and CDR2 SYGVNS. The germline V and J ends were trimmed by 5 bases and 3 bases, with 5 bases remaining between them. This CDR3 comprises 12 residues. CDR3 sequence (DNA): TGTGCCAGCAGTATCGACAATCAGCCCCAGCATTTT. As protein: CASSIDNQPQHF.

This clone was seen a handful of times. This chain connects TRBV9 to TRBJ1-1, with TRBD1 matching 9 bases. Germline loops: CDR1 SGDLS, CDR2 YYNGEE. The CDR3 is 14 amino acids. After removal of 5 bases from V and 0 bases from J, the junction contained 2 bases not matched to a gene. The CDR3 region has the DNA TGTGCCAGCAGTCGGGACAGGGTGAACACTGAAGCTTTCTTT. Its translation: CASSRDRVNTEAFF.

The chain recombines TRBV11-3 with TRBJ2-7; D is perhaps TRBD1 or TRBD2 (5 bases each). The germline CDR1 and CDR2 sequences are SGHNT and YENEEA. This CDR3 contains 14 residues. The V and J ends lost 5 bases and 3 bases respectively, with 14 bases between them. CDR3 in DNA: TGTGCCAGCAGCCCTGGTGGGGGATACTACGAGCAGTACTTC. Its translation is CASSPGGGYYEQYF.

The V gene is TRBV12-5, the J gene TRBJ2-1; weak D call: TRBD2 (5 bases). There are 17 residues in the CDR3. V gave up 4 bases and J gave up 0 bases, with 16 bases separating them. Germline lookup yields CDR1 LGHNT and CDR2 FRNRAP. The CDR3 sequence is CASGSDPGRRSYNEQFF. Written as DNA, the CDR3 is TGTGCTAGTGGTTCCGACCCGGGGAGACGCTCCTACAATGAGCAGTTCTTC.

The chain recombines TRBV19 with TRBJ1-5; D perhaps matches TRBD1 (5 bases). This CDR3 has 15 amino acids. Germline CDR1 is LNHDA and CDR2 is SQIVND (reference sequence). Trimming shortened V by 7 bases and J by 1 base, and 14 bases separated the two germline ends. This CDR3 is CASIGQGVSNQPQHF. The CDR3 DNA sequence: TGTGCCAGTATTGGCCAGGGCGTCAGCAATCAGCCCCAGCATTTT.

This chain connects TRBV6-5 to TRBJ1-1; D gene ambiguous. Germline CDR1 reads MNHEY; CDR2 reads SVGAGI. There are 15 residues in the CDR3. Trimming pared 7 bases from V and 3 bases from J, leaving 18 bases between. The CDR3 loop reads CASNALTRQDTEAFF. Here the CDR3 DNA reads TGTGCCAGCAATGCTCTAACTCGACAAGACACTGAAGCTTTCTTT.

The chain carries TRBV28 and TRBJ1-2; no firm D call. Germline V CDR1 and CDR2: MDHEN, SYDVKM. The CDR3 is 12 residues long. V was pared by 0 bases and J by 9 bases, with 8 bases between. This CDR3 reads CASSLWQESYTF. DNA of the CDR3: TGTGCCAGCAGTTTATGGCAGGAAAGCTACACCTTC.

J is TRBJ2-2 and V is TRBV10-1; D remains unclear. This CDR3 is 8 amino acids long. The germline gives CDR1 WNHNN, CDR2 SYGVQD (reference sequence). V lost 9 bases and J 10 bases, leaving 3 bases between the germline ends. The CDR3: CAREELFF. CDR3 sequence (DNA): TGCGCCAGGGAGGAGCTGTTTTTT.

This clone was observed a single time. The chain combines TRBV27 with TRBJ2-3; tentative D call: TRBD2 (6 bases). V gave up 6 bases and J gave up 2 bases, with 18 bases separating them. The CDR3 is made up of 16 amino acids. In germline, CDR1 is MNHEY, CDR2 SMNVEV (reference sequence). CDR3 residues: CASRPAYGGYTDTQYF. Written as DNA, the CDR3 is TGTGCCAGCAGGCCAGCCTACGGGGGTTACACAGATACGCAGTATTTT.